This T cell receptor beta chain derives from a study of T cell repertoires in cytomegalovirus infection. The length of the CDR3 is 15 residues. Germline V gene data show CDR1 as SGHTA and CDR2 as FQGNSA. V was cut by 1 base and J by 3 bases, with 10 bases left in between. TCRdb passed the reads through MiXCR, listing each CDR3 protein once. This table has about 68,000 distinct CDR3 sequences, approximately 22% appearing once. This clonotype was seen many times. Its cognate antigen is unknown. Findings and limits, study-wide: The cumulative frequency of public TCR beta families identified carriers of CMV plus the relevant HLA.

Sample: PBMCs, sequenced either directly or after in vitro stimulation (not recorded which). This TCR was recovered from a human donor in good health (CMV status not recorded). Some clones in this sample may be carry-over from other donors' samples. The chain couples TRBV7-2 to TRBJ1-5, with D unclear. As DNA, the CDR3 is TGTGCCAGCAGCTTAGGGGTGGGGTCCAATCAGCCCCAGCATTTT. Translating it yields CASSLGVGSNQPQHF. Full variable domain (missing parts from reference TRBV7-2 and TRBJ1-5): GAGVSQSPSNKVTEKGKDVELRCDPISGHTALYWYRQSLGQGLEFLIYFQGNSAPDKSGLPSDRFSAERTGGSVSTLTIQRTQQEDSAVYLCASSLGVGSNQPQHFGDGTRLSIL.